Listed here are 21 T cell receptor beta chains from one sample, sequenced in a study of blood T cell repertoires in COVID-19. Clones were sequenced by immunoSEQ multiplex PCR, and TCRdb holds only the in-frame ones, with some missing. The table shows over 35,000 clones, with approximately 85% occurring only once. The source material was peripheral blood. Receptor source: a man aged 60-69 years with active or convalescent COVID-19.

The V gene is TRBV25-1, the J gene TRBJ2-5, with 9 bases fitting TRBD2. The CDR3 is made up of 14 amino acids. Looked up from germline, CDR1 is MGHDK and CDR2 is SYGVNS. Trimming took 6 bases from V and 4 from J; bases not matched to a gene: 6. CDR3 nucleotides: TGTGCCAGCAGGCTAGCGGGGCCCCCAGAGACCCAGTACTTC. This encodes CASRLAGPPETQYF. The entire variable domain, with the rest obtained from reference TRBV25-1 and TRBJ2-5, is as follows: EADIYQTPRYLVIGTGKKITLECSQTMGHDKMYWYQQDPGMELHLIHYSYGVNSTEKGDLSSESTVSRIRTEHFPLTLESARPSHTSQYLCASRLAGPPETQYFGPGTRLLVL.

This clone came up a few times. The CDR3, as DNA: TGTGCCAGCAGCGTACTGGGACAGAGTATCACAGATACGCAGTATTTT. It encodes CASSVLGQSITDTQYF. This chain links TRBV9 with TRBJ2-3; TRBD1 matches at 7 bases. Germline V gene lookup returns CDR1 SGDLS and CDR2 YYNGEE. V lost 1 base to trimming and J lost 2 bases; unmatched junction nucleotides: 7. This CDR3 contains 16 residues.

The chain uses TRBV5-4 and TRBJ2-1, with a possible D match to TRBD2 (5 bases). CDR1 is SGHNT and CDR2 is YYREEE in the germline V gene (reference sequence). The ends were cut back, 4 bases at V and 7 bases at J, with 9 bases in the middle. The CDR3 spans 12 residues. CDR3 in DNA: TGTGCCAGCAGCCCGGGAAGGAATGAGCAGTTCTTC. It yields the protein CASSPGRNEQFF.

This chain connects TRBV19 to TRBJ1-6; TRBD1 might be the D (5 bases). Trimming removed 5 bases at V and 7 bases at J, with 9 bases between. CDR3 length: 13 residues. The germline V gene has CDR1 LNHDA and CDR2 SQIVND (reference sequence). This chain's CDR3 is CASSLGGNSPLHF. The CDR3 DNA follows: TGTGCCAGTAGTTTGGGGGGAAATTCACCCCTCCACTTT.

This chain uses TRBV5-1 with TRBJ1-2, with unresolved D. This CDR3 comprises 15 residues. Trimming shortened V by 0 bases and J by 1 base, and 10 bases separated the two germline ends. Germline V gene lookup returns CDR1 SGHRS and CDR2 YFSETQ. CDR3 coding DNA: TGCGCCAGCAGCTTGGAACACCCAGATAACTATGGCTACACCTTC. Amino acids: CASSLEHPDNYGYTF.

The V gene is TRBV7-8, the J gene TRBJ2-2; a possible D gene is TRBD2 (5 bases). The germline V gene has CDR1 SGHVS and CDR2 FQNEAQ. The V gene lost 4 bases and the J gene lost 4 bases, with 16 bases spanning the gap. The length of the CDR3 is 16 residues. The CDR3 region has the DNA TGTGCCAGCAGCTCCCGACGGCTAGCTTCCACCGGGGAGCTGTTTTTT. Encoded protein: CASSSRRLASTGELFF.

V usage is TRBV5-8 and J usage is TRBJ1-3, with 7 nucleotides matching TRBD1. Germline trimming cut 4 bases from V and 0 bases from J; bases unmatched to any gene: 7. The CDR3 loop spans 16 amino acids. Looked up from germline, CDR1 is SGHTS and CDR2 is YDEGEE. The CDR3 here is CASSRTGEHSGNTIYF. CDR3 nucleotide sequence: TGTGCCAGCAGCCGGACAGGCGAACACTCTGGAAACACCATATATTTT.

CDR3 DNA sequence: TGTGCTAGTGGTCAAGGGACAGGGAAATACAATGAGCAGTTCTTC. Its protein is CASGQGTGKYNEQFF. V is TRBV12-5 and J is TRBJ2-1; 9 bases are a match to TRBD1. The CDR3 runs 15 residues. J lost 4 bases, V lost 5 bases, and 6 bases had no gene match. The germline V gene encodes CDR1 LGHNT and CDR2 FRNRAP.

V usage is TRBV9 and J usage is TRBJ2-5; 15 nucleotides agree with TRBD2. The CDR3 contains 15 residues. The germline gives CDR1 SGDLS, CDR2 YYNGEE. J lost 5 bases, V lost 2 bases, and 1 base had no gene match. CDR3 DNA sequence: TGTGCCAGCAGCGTTGGGACTAGCGGGAGGGAGACCCAGTACTTC. Protein: CASSVGTSGRETQYF. Supplemented by reference TRBV9 and TRBJ2-5, the full variable domain reads DSGVTQTPKHLITATGQRVTLRCSPRSGDLSVYWYQQSLDQGLQFLIQYYNGEERAKGNILERFSAQQFPDLHSELNLSSLELGDSALYFCASSVGTSGRETQYFGPGTRLLVL.

This chain connects TRBV5-6 to TRBJ1-1, with 10 nucleotides matching TRBD1. Germline V lookup: CDR1 SGHDT, CDR2 YYEEEE. The V gene end was trimmed by 4 bases and the J gene end by 3 bases; junction bases not matched to a gene: 12. The CDR3 has 17 amino acids. The CDR3 is CASSIRQGATPDTEAFF. In DNA form, the CDR3 reads TGTGCCAGCAGCATTAGACAGGGGGCGACCCCGGACACTGAAGCTTTCTTT.

The chain has TRBV7-9 and TRBJ1-1, with D unresolved. Between the trimmed V and J ends, which lost 7 bases and 1 base, there was a span of 13 bases. The CDR3 is made up of 14 amino acids. The germline CDR1 and CDR2 sequences are SEHNR and FQNEAQ (reference sequence). CDR3 DNA: TGTGCCAGCATCCTCGGCGGAGGGAACACTGAAGCTTTCTTT. This codes for CASILGGGNTEAFF.

This rearrangement joins TRBV5-4 to TRBJ2-1; D is possibly TRBD2 (5 bases). V shed 4 bases and J shed 0 bases, with 11 bases lying between them. The germline V gene has CDR1 SGHNT and CDR2 YYREEE (reference sequence). The CDR3 has 15 amino acids. This chain's CDR3 is CASSPEGRSYNEQFF. The CDR3 nucleotides read TGTGCCAGCAGCCCTGAGGGTCGCTCCTACAATGAGCAGTTCTTC.

The chain joins TRBV3-1 (or the pseudogene TRBV3-2) to TRBJ2-2; maybe TRBD1 (6 bases). The germline CDR1 and CDR2 sequences are LGHDT and YNNKEL (reference sequence). This CDR3 region has 17 residues. Trimming cost V 0 bases and J 1 base, with 12 bases left between them. The CDR3 DNA sequence: TGTGCCAGCAGCCAAGAGGGGTGGGGGCTGAACACCGGGGAGCTGTTTTTT. The encoded protein is CASSQEGWGLNTGELFF.

V is TRBV6-2 or TRBV6-3 and J is TRBJ2-1, with a possible D match to TRBD2 (6 bases). Per the germline V gene, CDR1 is MNHEY and CDR2 is SVGEGT. V was shortened by 0 bases and J by 0 bases, with 9 bases between the two germline ends. The CDR3 loop spans 16 amino acids. The CDR3 spells CASSYSRGSSYNEQFF. The CDR3 DNA follows: TGTGCCAGCAGTTACTCACGGGGGAGCTCCTACAATGAGCAGTTCTTC.

CDR3 sequence: CASTSFGTGLNYGYTF. CDR3 nucleotides: TGTGCCAGCACCTCCTTTGGGACAGGACTTAACTATGGCTACACCTTC. The chain links TRBV5-4 to TRBJ1-2; 8 bases are a match to TRBD1. Per the germline V gene, CDR1 is SGHNT and CDR2 is YYREEE (reference sequence). The CDR3 runs to 16 residues. After removal of 6 bases from V and 1 base from J, the junction contained 11 bases not matched to a gene.

The chain employs TRBV4-3 and TRBJ1-4; no reliable D call. This CDR3 comprises 21 residues. Germline V CDR1 and CDR2: LGHNA, YSLEER. Trimming pared 1 base from V and 0 bases from J, leaving 24 bases between. CDR3 in amino acids: CASSQGVSIPKLPSTNEKLFF. CDR3 DNA: TGCGCCAGCAGCCAAGGCGTATCTATACCCAAACTACCGTCAACTAATGAAAAACTGTTTTTT.

V gene TRBV5-6 combines with J gene TRBJ1-4; D may be TRBD1 (6 bases). CDR3 size: 14 residues. CDR1 is SGHDT and CDR2 is YYEEEE in the germline V gene. The V end lost 0 bases, the J end lost 4 bases, and 7 bases lay between the germline ends. The CDR3 coding sequence is TGTGCCAGCAGCTTGGCAGGGGATAATGAAAAACTGTTTTTT. Amino acid sequence: CASSLAGDNEKLFF.

This chain connects TRBV18 to TRBJ1-1; 8 nucleotides align to TRBD1. Germline V lookup: CDR1 KGHSH, CDR2 LQKENI. The CDR3 spans 13 residues. The trim removed 9 bases at V and 0 bases at J, leaving 3 bases unmatched. CDR3 nucleotide sequence: TGTGCCAGTTCGACAGGGGTGAACACTGAAGCTTTCTTT. Translating gives CASSTGVNTEAFF.

This chain connects TRBV5-1 to TRBJ2-2, with 7 nucleotides matching TRBD2. V was pared by 0 bases and J by 3 bases, with 8 bases of the junction left unmatched. This CDR3 contains 17 residues. CDR1 and CDR2 (germline): SGHRS, YFSETQ. For the CDR3, the DNA is TGCGCCAGCAGCTTGGTTGGGGGGGAATCCTACACCGGGGAGCTGTTTTTT. Its translation is CASSLVGGESYTGELFF.

This clone was counted between two and nine times. This chain joins TRBV4-2 and TRBJ1-2, with 7 bases matching TRBD1. CDR1 and CDR2 from the germline V gene are LGHNA and YNFKEQ. The CDR3 runs to 15 residues. With 4 bases clipped from V and 3 bases from J, the junction kept 8 bases outside the gene matches. This chain's CDR3 is CASSLRIGGDYGYTF. CDR3 nucleotides: TGTGCCAGCAGCCTCAGAATAGGGGGCGACTATGGCTACACCTTC.

This chain connects TRBV5-6 to TRBJ2-7, with 8 bases that match TRBD1. V trimming: 2 bases; J trimming: 3 bases; junction bases outside the gene matches: 7. The length of the CDR3 is 15 residues. Germline lookup yields CDR1 SGHDT and CDR2 YYEEEE. The DNA of the CDR3 is TGTGCCAGCAGCTTTAGGGCAGGGGGCTTCTACGAGCAGTACGTC. This codes for CASSFRAGGFYEQYV.